This TCR beta chain derives from a study of T cell responses to AZD1222 COVID-19 vaccine. Across the study: Analyses pooled second doses at about 4 or about 12 weeks.

Of note for this clone: Its antigen is not identified.

The CDR3 extends over 15 amino acids. Trimming cost V 0 bases and J 8 bases, with 16 bases left between them. Germline V gene sequence: CDR1 MNHEY, CDR2 SVGAGI. Only in-frame clones appear in the TCRdb table, and some are missing; sequencing was by immunoSEQ multiplex PCR. The repertoire has some 130,000 clones, roughly 82% of them found once; the top ten carry roughly 4.3%. Notes on the study in general: White British donors predominated, females outnumbered males, and clonal diversity was possibly underestimated. Spike-specific TCR breadth and depth both grew after two AZD1222 doses.

Source: peripheral blood, taken on day 0 of AZD1222 vaccination. The chain carries TRBV6-5 and TRBJ1-2, with D unresolved. The clonotype was recovered from an adult in good health. The DNA for the CDR3 is TGTGCCAGCAGTTACTCGAGCCGGACGATTGGGGGCTACACCTTC. Its protein product is CASSYSSRTIGGYTF.